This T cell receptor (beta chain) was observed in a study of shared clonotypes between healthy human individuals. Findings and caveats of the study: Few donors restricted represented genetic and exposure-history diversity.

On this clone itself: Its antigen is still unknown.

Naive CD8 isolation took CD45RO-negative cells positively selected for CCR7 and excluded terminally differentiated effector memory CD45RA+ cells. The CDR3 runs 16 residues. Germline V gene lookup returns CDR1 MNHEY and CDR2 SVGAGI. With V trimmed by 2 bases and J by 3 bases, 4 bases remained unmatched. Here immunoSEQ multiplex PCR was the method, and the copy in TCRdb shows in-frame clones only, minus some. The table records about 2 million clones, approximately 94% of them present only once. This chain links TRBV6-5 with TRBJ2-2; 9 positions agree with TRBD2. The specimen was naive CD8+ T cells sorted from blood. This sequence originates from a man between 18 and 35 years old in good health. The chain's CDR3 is CASSYRGLAHTGELFF. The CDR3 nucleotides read TGTGCCAGCAGTTACAGGGGACTAGCTCACACCGGGGAGCTGTTTTTT.